The entry below describes one TCR beta chain. Original processing methods: The assay estimated nucleated cells by amplifying reference gene primers. This table comes from immunoSEQ multiplex PCR, and its TCRdb copy is limited to in-frame clones, with some not included. V, J and clone size are those of that table, while D and trimming were read from the DNA. The data show about 80,000 clones, with about four fifths seen just once and 15% held by the top ten. The sample belongs to a study of blood T cell repertoires in COVID-19. Background on the study: Some COVID-19 samples were acute and others convalescent; all came from the United States, Italy and Spain. PBMCs, B-cell-depleted T cells, or T cells were the source of the cDNA or gDNA that made up the material.

Germline assignment: CDR1 LNHDA and CDR2 SQIVND (reference sequence). The ends lost 4 bases at V and 5 bases at J; junction bases unmatched: 0. The CDR3 totals 13 residues. The sequence was collected from a human donor in a cohort sampled during active COVID-19. The chain carries TRBV19 and TRBJ2-1; 9 nucleotides match TRBD1. The sample consisted of peripheral blood. The CDR3: CASSRDRDNEQFF. In DNA form, the CDR3 reads TGTGCCAGTAGTAGGGACAGGGACAATGAGCAGTTCTTC.